This is a list of T cell receptor beta chains from one sample in a study of blood T cell repertoires in COVID-19. Data came from immunoSEQ multiplex PCR; TCRdb stores just in-frame clones and leaves some out. The top ten hold more than 9.5% of the sample, which has approximately 35,000 clones, 90% seen once. Sequencing was performed on peripheral blood. The receptors stem from a human donor in a cohort sampled during active COVID-19. CDR3s include the opening cysteine and the closing phenylalanine or tryptophan. Fields, in order: CDR3 protein, CDR3 DNA, clone size, J gene, D gene, V gene. A D gene is named only where the DNA matches it firmly. Expanded clones are given a class, and other clones once, few, many or no size at all.

CDR3: CAWLPGLLKDAEAFF; DNA: TGTGCCTGGCTGCCGGGACTTTTAAAGGACGCTGAAGCTTTCTTT; size: .; J: TRBJ1-1; D: .; V: TRBV30
CDR3: CASSEVAGTANNEQFF; DNA: TGCGCCAGCAGTGAGGTCGCCGGAACAGCCAACAATGAGCAGTTCTTC; size: .; J: TRBJ2-1; D: .; V: TRBV10-1
CDR3: CATTSGRAQETQYF; DNA: TGTGCCACCACTAGCGGGAGGGCCCAAGAGACCCAGTACTTC; size: .; J: TRBJ2-5; D: TRBD2; V: TRBV7-2
CDR3: CASSKNRGRTEAFF; DNA: TGTGCCAGCAGCAAGAACAGGGGGCGAACTGAAGCTTTCTTT; size: .; J: TRBJ1-1; D: TRBD1; V: TRBV5-8
CDR3: CASSLTVGNEKLFF; DNA: TGTGCCAGCAGTCTGACAGTGGGTAATGAAAAACTGTTTTTT; size: .; J: TRBJ1-4; D: .; V: TRBV25-1
CDR3: CASSTGTGVILEQYF; DNA: TGTGCCAGCAGTACGGGGACAGGGGTAATTCTCGAGCAGTACTTC; size: medium-sized; J: TRBJ2-7; D: TRBD1; V: TRBV28
CDR3: CSVDSIAASSYNEQFF; DNA: TGCAGCGTTGATTCCATAGCGGCGAGCTCCTACAATGAGCAGTTCTTC; size: .; J: TRBJ2-1; D: .; V: TRBV29-1
CDR3: CASSFISGRAETQYF; DNA: TGTGCCAGCAGTTTCATTAGCGGGAGGGCGGAGACCCAGTACTTC; size: .; J: TRBJ2-5; D: TRBD2; V: TRBV27
CDR3: CASNVARGIGYSNQPQHF; DNA: TGTGCCAGTAACGTGGCCCGGGGTATAGGCTATAGCAATCAGCCCCAGCATTTT; size: .; J: TRBJ1-5; D: .; V: TRBV19
CDR3: CAWPRGWYF; DNA: TGTGCCTGGCCCAGGGGGTGGTACTTC; size: .; J: TRBJ2-7; D: TRBD1; V: TRBV30
CDR3: CASSLSLGQGRSTDTQYF; DNA: TGTGCCAGCAGCTTATCCCTTGGACAGGGCCGTAGTACAGATACGCAGTATTTT; size: .; J: TRBJ2-3; D: TRBD1; V: TRBV7-8
CDR3: CASSQGAGFQETQYF; DNA: TGTGCCAGCAGCCAAGGGGCAGGGTTCCAAGAGACCCAGTACTTC; size: .; J: TRBJ2-5; D: .; V: TRBV5-5
CDR3: CASSPRTGAPGYGYTF; DNA: TGTGCCAGTAGTCCGCGCACAGGGGCCCCCGGATATGGCTACACCTTC; size: .; J: TRBJ1-2; D: TRBD1; V: TRBV19
CDR3: CASRRSREGEAFF; DNA: TGTGCCAGCAGACGCTCGCGGGAGGGTGAAGCTTTCTTT; size: .; J: TRBJ1-1; D: .; V: TRBV28
CDR3: CASSDTSTGELFF; DNA: TGTGCCAGCAGTGACACTAGCACCGGGGAGCTGTTTTTT; size: .; J: TRBJ2-2; D: .; V: TRBV6-4
CDR3: CASSFQMNTEAFF; DNA: TGCGCCAGCAGCTTCCAGATGAACACTGAAGCTTTCTTT; size: .; J: TRBJ1-1; D: .; V: TRBV5-1
CDR3: CASFAENSNQPQHF; DNA: TGTGCCAGCTTTGCAGAAAATAGCAATCAGCCCCAGCATTTT; size: .; J: TRBJ1-5; D: .; V: TRBV2
CDR3: CASSFARLAGDNEQFF; DNA: TGTGCCAGCAGTTTTGCCCGACTAGCGGGAGACAATGAGCAGTTCTTC; size: .; J: TRBJ2-1; D: TRBD2; V: TRBV6-2/TRBV6-3
CDR3: CASSLTGKINEQYF; DNA: TGTGCCAGCAGCTTAACAGGGAAGATCAACGAGCAGTACTTC; size: once; J: TRBJ2-7; D: .; V: TRBV5-6
CDR3: CASSSGQGALYEQYF; DNA: TGCGCCAGCAGCTCGGGACAGGGGGCGTTGTACGAGCAGTACTTC; size: .; J: TRBJ2-7; D: TRBD1; V: TRBV5-1
CDR3: CASRAGTRNDEQYF; DNA: TGTGCCAGCAGGGCCGGGACTAGAAACGACGAGCAGTACTTC; size: .; J: TRBJ2-7; D: TRBD2; V: TRBV5-4
CDR3: CATSTRRSSGNHEQFF; DNA: TGTGCCACCAGCACAAGGAGGTCTAGCGGGAACCATGAGCAGTTCTTC; size: .; J: TRBJ2-1; D: TRBD2; V: TRBV15
CDR3: CASSYGLAGGDEQFF; DNA: TGTGCCAGCAGCTACGGACTAGCGGGAGGGGATGAGCAGTTCTTC; size: .; J: TRBJ2-1; D: TRBD2; V: TRBV5-8
CDR3: CASSRGREPYNEQFF; DNA: TGTGCCAGCAGTCGCGGCAGGGAACCCTACAATGAGCAGTTCTTC; size: .; J: TRBJ2-1; D: .; V: TRBV6-4
CDR3: CASSSSNYGYTF; DNA: TGTGCCAGCAGCTCTTCTAACTATGGCTACACCTTC; size: .; J: TRBJ1-2; D: .; V: TRBV7-2
CDR3: CASSLTGGVTEAFF; DNA: TGTGCCAGCAGCTTGACAGGGGGAGTCACTGAAGCTTTCTTT; size: .; J: TRBJ1-1; D: TRBD1; V: TRBV5-5
CDR3: CASSLDRGSYTQYF; DNA: TGTGCCAGCAGTCTTGACAGGGGGTCTTATACGCAGTATTTT; size: .; J: TRBJ2-3; D: TRBD1; V: TRBV27
CDR3: CASRPGDDEQYF; DNA: TGTGCCAGCAGGCCAGGGGACGACGAGCAGTACTTC; size: .; J: TRBJ2-7; D: .; V: TRBV6-5
CDR3: CASSLDRAGATGELFF; DNA: TGTGCCAGCAGCTTAGATCGAGCGGGAGCGACCGGGGAGCTGTTTTTT; size: .; J: TRBJ2-2; D: TRBD2; V: TRBV11-2
CDR3: CASSSNSRLAGPNEQFF; DNA: TGTGCCAGCAGCTCCAATAGCCGGCTAGCGGGACCCAATGAGCAGTTCTTC; size: .; J: TRBJ2-1; D: TRBD2; V: TRBV6-2/TRBV6-3
CDR3: CASSMGQRTYEQYF; DNA: TGTGCCAGTAGTATGGGACAGCGTACCTACGAGCAGTACTTC; size: .; J: TRBJ2-7; D: TRBD1; V: TRBV19
CDR3: CASRTRRGEQFF; DNA: TGTGCCAGCAGGACCCGTCGGGGTGAGCAGTTCTTC; size: .; J: TRBJ2-1; D: .; V: TRBV2
CDR3: CASRRQGSYEQYF; DNA: TGTGCCAGTAGGAGGCAGGGCTCCTACGAGCAGTACTTC; size: .; J: TRBJ2-7; D: .; V: TRBV19
CDR3: CASSSPGRPPQNEQFF; DNA: TGCGCCAGCAGCTCACCCGGGAGGCCCCCGCAGAATGAGCAGTTCTTC; size: .; J: TRBJ2-1; D: TRBD2; V: TRBV5-1
CDR3: CSASTTTGANYGYTF; DNA: TGCAGTGCTAGTACAACGACCGGAGCTAACTATGGCTACACCTTC; size: .; J: TRBJ1-2; D: .; V: TRBV20-1
CDR3: CASREGRYEQYF; DNA: TGTGCCAGCAGAGAAGGGAGATACGAGCAGTACTTC; size: .; J: TRBJ2-7; D: .; V: TRBV28
CDR3: CASSPDSNYGYTF; DNA: TGTGCCAGCAGCCCGGACAGTAACTATGGCTACACCTTC; size: .; J: TRBJ1-2; D: .; V: TRBV7-3
CDR3: CASSRGPRVDGYTF; DNA: TGTGCCAGCAGCCGAGGCCCCAGGGTTGACGGCTACACCTTC; size: .; J: TRBJ1-2; D: .; V: TRBV7-3
CDR3: CASSLATGDYNEQFF; DNA: TGTGCCAGCAGCTTAGCCACAGGCGACTACAATGAGCAGTTCTTC; size: .; J: TRBJ2-1; D: .; V: TRBV7-2